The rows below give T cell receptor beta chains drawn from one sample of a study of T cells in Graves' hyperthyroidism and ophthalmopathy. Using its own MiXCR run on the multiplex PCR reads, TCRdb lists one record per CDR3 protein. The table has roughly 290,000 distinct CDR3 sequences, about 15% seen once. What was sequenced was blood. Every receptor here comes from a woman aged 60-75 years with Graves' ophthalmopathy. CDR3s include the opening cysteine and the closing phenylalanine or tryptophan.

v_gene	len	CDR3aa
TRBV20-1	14	CSARDFQGSDEQFF
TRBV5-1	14	CASSGTRGTGELFF
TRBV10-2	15	CASSESGSDSYEQYF
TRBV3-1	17	CASSQERGTGLRDTQYF
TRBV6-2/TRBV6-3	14	CASSRLDLTGELFF
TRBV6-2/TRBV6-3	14	CASSRGQGAVEQYF
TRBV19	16	CASSRAQQGGHQPQHF
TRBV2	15	CASRTPDTFNYGYTF
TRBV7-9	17	CASSHDRGLLRDTEAFF
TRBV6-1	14	CASRMDSSPGGYTF
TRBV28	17	CASSLPGLAGRSYEQYF
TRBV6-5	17	CASSYTLRTGTGETQYF
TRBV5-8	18	CASSQPTLDRVLSYEQYF
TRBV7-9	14	CASSFAESSYEQYF
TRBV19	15	CASSKPGQGHYEQYF
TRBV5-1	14	CASSLMSGDNEQFF
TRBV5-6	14	CASSAGQGGDIQYF
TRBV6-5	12	CASSYLTGEQYF
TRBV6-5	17	CASSSRDSGSSGNTIYF
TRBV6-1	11	CASSQGPAAFF
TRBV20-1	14	CSAIGTLSTDTQYF
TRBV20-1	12	CSARELAPEAFF
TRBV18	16	CASSPTRTRSNEKLFF
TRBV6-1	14	CASSLQAQQGGYTF
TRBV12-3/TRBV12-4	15	CASTAGAVRAYEQYF
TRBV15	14	CATSRDQGHYGYTF
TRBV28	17	CASSPDREPFLSYEQYF
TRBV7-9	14	CASSFDRGTDTQYF
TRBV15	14	CATSRDSSNQPQHF
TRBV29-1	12	CSVWSLQNTQYF
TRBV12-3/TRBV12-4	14	CASSFSTPGHEQYF
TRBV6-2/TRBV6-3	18	CASSYAADGIPQNYGYTF
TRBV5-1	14	CASSLGEAKNIQYF
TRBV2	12	CASIEVNYGYTF
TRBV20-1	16	CSARDRTSGRAGEQYF
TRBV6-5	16	CASSYSELADTDTQYF
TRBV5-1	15	CASSLEVGDRDEQYF
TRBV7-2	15	CASSLNPGTSNIQYF
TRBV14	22	CASSQDGQTDTGWTLNTGELFF
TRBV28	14	CASSRPPQVYEQYF
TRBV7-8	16	CASSQELGQGNQPQHF
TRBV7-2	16	CASSPWTGGDTGELFF
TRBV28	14	CASSPGTEPEKLFF
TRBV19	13	CASRTGGGSEAFF
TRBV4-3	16	CASSRESTAYNSPLHF
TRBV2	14	CASSGTAENYGYTF
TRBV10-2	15	CASSENGGRGETQYF
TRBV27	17	CASSLSRGFPYADEQYF
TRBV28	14	CASSSGTGYNEQFF
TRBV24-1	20	CATSDPRGGQGAGRANVLTF
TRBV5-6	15	CASSEDGRWGEKLFF
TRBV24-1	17	CATSDFDTGGGTDTQYF
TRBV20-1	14	CSAPNLNQGYEQYF
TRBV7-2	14	CASSKRGDEETQYF
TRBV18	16	CASSRDGAGSGNEQFF
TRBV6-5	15	CASSFYGSDTGELFF
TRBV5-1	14	CASSPGQGVQPQHF
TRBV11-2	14	CASSLVQLHNEQFF
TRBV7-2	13	CASSPNLNYGYTF
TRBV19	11	CASSVGHKLHF